This T cell receptor beta chain was documented in a study of blood T cell repertoires in COVID-19. Germline values: CDR1 SGHTA, CDR2 FQGTGA. V lost 7 bases, J lost 4 bases, and 10 bases lay in between. The CDR3 covers 12 residues. Per the original methods: Nucleated cell number was recorded as an estimate derived from reference gene primer amplification. Sequencing used immunoSEQ multiplex PCR; TCRdb keeps in-frame clones, though not all of them. That table gives V, J and clone size, and the DNA gave D and trimming. The sample lists hundreds of thousands of clones, less than 90% occurring once. The chain couples TRBV7-3 to TRBJ2-5; D gene ambiguous. This receptor was obtained from a woman in her forties who had recovered from COVID-19. Sequencing input: PBMCs or T cells enriched from blood (not recorded which). The CDR3 reads CASTYQVETQYF. The CDR3, as DNA: TGTGCCAGCACCTATCAGGTAGAGACCCAGTACTTC.